The T cell receptor beta chain described here comes from a study of beta chain features in type 1 diabetes. Study results and limitations: More deletions and fewer insertions at VDJ junctions were seen in type 1 diabetes patients.

The entirety of the isolated RNA underwent reverse transcription, so expressed TCRB transcripts were sequenced. Some clones are missing from TCRdb's copy, which holds only in-frame ones; the method was immunoSEQ multiplex PCR. The repertoire holds under 400,000 clones, with 14% as singletons. This clone appeared many times. Its target is not known. CD45RO/CCR7/CD25/CD127/CD95/CD27 sorting isolated CD4+ naive, central memory, regulatory and stem cell-like memory cells. This CDR3 is 19 amino acids long. The V segment lost 3 bases and the J segment 3 bases; nucleotides outside the gene matches: 14. Germline V gene data show CDR1 as LGHNA and CDR2 as YSLEER.

This chain links TRBV4-3 with TRBJ2-4, with TRBD2 matching over 10 bases. The TCR originated in a young man in good health. The sample comprised central memory CD4+ T cells from blood. CDR3 bases: TGCGCCAGCAGCCAGCAACGAGGAACTAGCGGGAATGTCAAAAACATTCAGTACTTC. Residues: CASSQQRGTSGNVKNIQYF.